This paragraph covers one T cell receptor (beta chain) sequence. Its specific antigen is unknown. No per-base quality is available; no much larger clone lies one base away. In the germline V gene (reference sequence), CDR1 corresponds to MNHEY and CDR2 to SMNVEV. Reading from cysteine to phenylalanine, the CDR3 counts 12 amino acids. Only the CDR3 DNA is retained, 36 bases long and in frame from the first base. V lost 6 bases and J lost 6 bases, and the count of bases not matched to a germline gene is 2. The data were obtained in a study of blood T cell repertoires in COVID-19 (TCRdb year 2020). Regarding the complete study: Collaborator samples came from the United States, Italy and Spain and covered acute and convalescent phases of COVID-19. The dataset comprised deeply sampled blood TCRbeta repertoires from subjects exposed to, actively infected with, or recovered from COVID-19. Samples came from the ongoing ImmuneRACE study (first 160 participants) plus 1,254 subjects from 6 global collaborators. Sample metadata almost always included a de-identified subject ID, COVID-19 status, age in years and sex. HLA class I and class II types, where available, came from metadata supplied by the sample provider rather than from assay-based typing. The material from the prospective study consisted of cDNA or gDNA derived from T cells, B-cell-depleted T cells, or PBMCs. The repertoires were released in a freely available public database intended as a resource for research on the immune response to SARS-CoV-2. The full study reports these points: How much clinical and demographic metadata was included differed by source and by participant, and the metadata was provided uncurated.

Each collaborating institution followed its own protocols to collect whole blood in K2EDTA tubes. Collaborator samples were shipped for TCRbeta analysis as frozen whole blood, isolated PBMCs, or DNA extracted from either sample type. TCRbeta CDR3 regions were amplified from genomic DNA using the immunoSEQ Assay, a bias-controlled multiplex PCR. Turning to the authors' computational methods: The number of nucleated cells in each sample was estimated from the amplification of reference gene primers within the assay. To quantify the absolute abundance of each unique TCRbeta CDR3 rearrangement, sequence reads were collapsed and filtered. Productive Simpson clonality was computed per sample as the square root of Simpson's diversity index over productive rearrangements. The source is immuneACCESS, and TCRdb retained only in-frame sequences with V and J called. Part of the clones is not carried over; for the studies checked, unresolved V genes explain less than half of this, and the remainder is unexplained. V, J and clone size are those of that table, while D and trimming were read from the DNA. The sample yields roughly 100,000 clones; 87% were counted once. Just over 3% of the sample is held by the ten biggest clonotypes.

Sequencing used peripheral blood. This clonotype was sampled from a man aged 50-60 years in a cohort sampled during active COVID-19. The rearranged chain carries TRBV27 and TRBJ1-5, and TRBD1 aligns with 7 junction nucleotides. The CDR3 is CASRQGSQPQHF. The sequenced DNA: TGTGCCAGCAGACAGGGGTCTCAGCCCCAGCATTTT.